The 8 T cell receptor beta chains presented below share a single source sample, sequenced in a study of T cell repertoires in cytomegalovirus infection (dated by TCRdb to about 2019). Sequenced using an Illumina HiSeq 1500. The public reads were quality trimmed at Q25 with fastp and then assembled into clones with MiXCR by TCRdb, keeping productive beta chains. Each record represents a unique CDR3 protein, reported with the most common genes and DNA among its rows. In this sample the table shows around 290,000 distinct CDR3 sequences, more than 20% of which occur a single time. The ten largest clones take up roughly 13% of the sample. The sample taken for sequencing was PBMCs. These receptor sequences come from a human donor in good health (CMV status not recorded). Some clones in this sample may be carry-over from other donors' samples.

The chain has TRBV15 and TRBJ1-2; D is ambiguous. Germline CDR1 LNHNV, CDR2 YYDKDF (reference sequence). The V end was cut by 0 bases, the J end by 4 bases, with 15 bases between. The CDR3 runs to 16 residues. This CDR3 reads CATSREDVGVGYGYTF. The CDR3 DNA follows: TGTGCCACCAGCAGAGAGGACGTCGGAGTGGGCTATGGCTACACCTTC.

The chain links TRBV20-1 to TRBJ2-5; D perhaps matches TRBD2 (5 bases). In germline, CDR1 is DFQATT, CDR2 SNEGSKA (reference sequence). The CDR3 is made up of 14 amino acids. V lost 6 bases to trimming and J lost 5 bases, with 19 bases between them. CDR3 sequence (DNA): TGCAGTGCCCCACGAGCGGACCCTTCTGAGACCCAGTACTTC. Its protein is CSAPRADPSETQYF.

The chain couples TRBV5-1 to TRBJ2-1; 7 nucleotides line up with TRBD2. Germline CDR1 is SGHRS and CDR2 is YFSETQ. This CDR3 comprises 14 residues. V shed 4 bases and J 10 bases; nucleotides not matched to a gene: 11. The CDR3 DNA sequence: TGCGCCAGCAGCCCCGGTGGGGCTAGCGGAGAGCAGTTCTTC. Protein product: CASSPGGASGEQFF. The full variable domain, in which reference TRBV5-1 and TRBJ2-1 provide the parts outside the CDR3, is KAGVTQTPRYLIKTRGQQVTLSCSPISGHRSVSWYQQTPGQGLQFLFEYFSETQRNKGNFPGRFSGRQFSNSRSEMNVSTLELGDSALYLCASSPGGASGEQFFGPGTRLTVL.

This clonotype has ten or more counts. The gene calls are TRBV7-9 and TRBJ2-3; no firm D call. Germline CDR1 SEHNR, CDR2 FQNEAQ (reference sequence). This CDR3 region has 14 residues. V was shortened by 7 bases and J by 6 bases, with 17 bases between the two germline ends. In DNA, the CDR3 is TGTGCCAGCACCGCGGCCCTGCCTCCGGATACGCAGTATTTT. It translates to CASTAALPPDTQYF. The full variable domain, with the rest looked up from reference TRBV7-9 and TRBJ2-3, is DTGVSQNPRHKITKRGQNVTFRCDPISEHNRLYWYRQTLGQGPEFLTYFQNEAQLEKSRLLSDRFSAERPKGSFSTLEIQRTEQGDSAMYLCASTAALPPDTQYFGPGTRLTVL.

Only a few counts were recorded for this clonotype. The rearrangement joins TRBV2 to TRBJ2-7, with 8 bases matching TRBD1. V was pared by 6 bases and J by 6 bases, with 10 bases of the junction left unmatched. The germline CDR1 and CDR2 sequences are SNHLY and FYNNEI. CDR3 length equals 14 residues. The CDR3 nucleotides read TGTGCCAGCAGCCCACAGGGGGGCGGAGGCGAGCAGTACTTC. Translated, it gives CASSPQGGGGEQYF.

The chain couples TRBV19 to TRBJ1-1, with D perhaps matching TRBD1 (6 bases). Trimming stripped 7 bases from V and 3 bases from J, with 15 bases between. The CDR3 has 14 residues. Germline V lookup: CDR1 LNHDA, CDR2 SQIVND (reference sequence). CDR3 protein: CASTPGQPHTEAFF. DNA for the CDR3: TGTGCCAGTACTCCGGGACAACCCCACACTGAAGCTTTCTTT.

The genes are TRBV19 and TRBJ2-2; no reliable D call. Trimming took 0 bases from V and 1 from J, leaving 12 bases between them. Germline assignment: CDR1 LNHDA and CDR2 SQIVND (reference sequence). The CDR3 is made up of 17 amino acids. The CDR3 sequence is CASSIEALPMNTGELFF. CDR3 DNA sequence: TGTGCCAGTAGTATAGAGGCCCTACCAATGAACACCGGGGAGCTGTTTTTT.

This chain links TRBV30 with TRBJ1-2; a weak D match, TRBD1 (6 bases). CDR1 and CDR2 (germline): GTSNPN, SVGIG (reference sequence). V lost 1 base to trimming and J lost 4 bases, with 16 bases between them. The CDR3 spans 15 residues. The DNA for the CDR3 is TGTGCCTGGAGTGGCGACAGGCCGACCTCCTATGGCTACACCTTC. Translated: CAWSGDRPTSYGYTF.